The next 20 T cell receptor beta chains were all read from a single sample in a study of human T cells and chemical hapten exposure (dated by TCRdb to 2020 to 2022). The time point label of this sample denotes: pre-sensitization, week 0. The treatment or condition label of this sample denotes: therapeutic diphenylcyclopropenone sensitization with weekly scalp DPC. Library preparation used RACE. TCRdb records NextSeq 500 as the sequencer. The public reads were quality trimmed at Q25 with fastp and then assembled into clones with MiXCR by TCRdb, keeping productive beta chains. All rows with the same CDR3 protein become a single entry with the most common DNA and genes. Present in this sample are about 98,000 distinct CDR3 sequences, 10% to 14% of which were seen just once. The ten top clones hold around 3.1% of the sample. The sequenced sample was whole blood, obtained in connection with sensitization to the hapten diphenylcyclopropenone (DPC). The receptors derive from a woman aged 55-69 years with alopecia areata. Some clones in this sample may be carry-over from other donors' samples.

This clonotype was seen many times. J is TRBJ2-3 and V is TRBV6-5; 8 bases match TRBD2. V dropped 2 bases and J dropped 4; count of bases not matched to a gene: 2. Germline V lookup: CDR1 MNHEY, CDR2 SVGAGI. The CDR3 has 14 residues. CDR3 in amino acids: CASSYGSGADTQYF. DNA for the CDR3: TGTGCCAGCAGTTACGGTAGCGGGGCAGATACGCAGTATTTT.

This clonotype was counted ten times or more. The chain joins TRBV5-1 to TRBJ2-2, with TRBD1 matching over 7 bases. The CDR3 is 15 residues long. Germline V CDR1 and CDR2: SGHRS, YFSETQ. V was pared by 5 bases and J by 1 base, with 5 bases of the junction left unmatched. The CDR3 spells CASRIGTVNTGELFF. The CDR3 DNA follows: TGCGCCAGCAGAATAGGGACAGTGAACACCGGGGAGCTGTTTTTT.

Only a few counts were recorded for this clonotype. The V gene is TRBV29-1, the J gene TRBJ2-3; 11 bases fit TRBD1. CDR1 is SQVTM and CDR2 is ANQGSEA in the germline V gene. The CDR3 is made up of 13 amino acids. V lost 7 bases to trimming and J lost 4 bases; unmatched junction nucleotides: 4. The CDR3 nucleotides read TGCAGCGCGGACAGGGGGCAAGCAGATACGCAGTATTTT. It is translated as CSADRGQADTQYF.

The V call is TRBV6-2 or TRBV6-3, the J call TRBJ1-1; 7 nucleotides agree with TRBD1. J gave up 5 bases and V 0 bases, and 3 bases lay outside the gene matches. Germline V lookup: CDR1 MNHEY, CDR2 SVGEGT. The CDR3 covers 14 residues. CDR3 region: CASSYSAGGTEAFF. In nucleotides, the CDR3 is TGTGCCAGCAGTTACTCGGCAGGGGGAACTGAAGCTTTCTTT.

This clonotype occurred a few times. The chain uses TRBV5-1 and TRBJ2-7, with TRBD2 identical over 10 bases. Germline V gene lookup returns CDR1 SGHRS and CDR2 YFSETQ. The junction had 11 bases not matched to a gene; V was cut back by 0 bases and J by 5 bases. The CDR3 consists of 17 residues. Here the CDR3 reads CASSLAAGASGGNEQYF. In DNA, the CDR3 is TGCGCCAGCAGCTTGGCCGCTGGGGCTAGCGGGGGCAACGAGCAGTACTTC.

The gene calls are TRBV5-5 and TRBJ2-1; no clear D. The CDR3 extends over 13 amino acids. Between the trimmed V and J ends, which lost 9 bases and 0 bases, there was a span of 10 bases. CDR1 and CDR2 (germline): SGHKS, YYEKEE (reference sequence). The CDR3 is CATSQFSYNEQFF. The CDR3 bases are TGTGCCACCAGTCAGTTCTCCTACAATGAGCAGTTCTTC.

In this sample, this clonotype turned up once. The CDR3 DNA reads TGCGCCAGCAGCTTCATCGGGGTATCCGGCGATACGCAGTATTTT. The encoded protein is CASSFIGVSGDTQYF. The rearrangement joins TRBV5-1 to TRBJ2-3, with D maybe TRBD2 (5 bases). Trimming took 2 bases from V and 6 from J, leaving 16 bases between them. The CDR3 contains 15 residues. The germline V gene encodes CDR1 SGHRS and CDR2 YFSETQ.

In its sample, this clonotype was seen many times. This chain uses TRBV5-1 with TRBJ1-1, with D unresolved. The CDR3 consists of 14 residues. CDR1 is SGHRS, CDR2 YFSETQ, per germline. V lost 0 bases and J lost 5, with 11 bases in between. CDR3 bases: TGCGCCAGCAGCTTGGAGGACGCGGTAACTGAAGCTTTCTTT. This codes for CASSLEDAVTEAFF.

There are a few counts of this clonotype. The chain is built from TRBV7-9 and TRBJ2-7; TRBD2 is a possible D gene (5 bases). Looked up from germline, CDR1 is SEHNR and CDR2 is FQNEAQ (reference sequence). CDR3 length equals 13 residues. The germline V and J ends were trimmed by 1 base and 6 bases, with 10 bases remaining between them. CDR3 sequence reads: CASSLGGFAEQYF. The CDR3 nucleotides are TGTGCCAGCAGCTTAGGAGGGTTTGCCGAGCAGTACTTC.

V usage is TRBV6-1 and J usage is TRBJ1-2; TRBD1 is a possible D gene (5 bases). This CDR3 comprises 17 residues. With 9 bases removed from V and 4 bases from J, the gap between germline ends came to 27 bases. Germline CDR1 reads MNHNS; CDR2 reads SASEGT. Written as DNA, the CDR3 is TGTGCCAGTAAAAGACTGAGACAGAGAGCCTTCGTCTATGGCTACACCTTC. Its translation is CASKRLRQRAFVYGYTF.

J is TRBJ2-1 and V is TRBV6-5, with unresolved D. The germline V gene encodes CDR1 MNHEY and CDR2 SVGAGI. The CDR3 extends over 13 amino acids. Trimming stripped 2 bases from V and 9 bases from J, with 11 bases between. CDR3 sequence: CASSYGRIGEQFF. CDR3 bases: TGTGCCAGCAGTTACGGTAGGATCGGTGAGCAGTTCTTC.

There are a few counts of this clonotype. The rearrangement uses TRBV7-9 and TRBJ2-5; 11 bases align to TRBD2. Per the germline V gene, CDR1 is SEHNR and CDR2 is FQNEAQ (reference sequence). The V segment lost 3 bases and the J segment 4 bases; nucleotides outside the gene matches: 1. The CDR3 extends over 14 amino acids. The CDR3 DNA sequence: TGTGCCAGCAGCTTCACTAGCGGGGGAGAGACCCAGTACTTC. It translates to CASSFTSGGETQYF.

V gene TRBV25-1 combines with J gene TRBJ2-2, with a weak D call TRBD1 (6 bases). Germline lookup yields CDR1 MGHDK and CDR2 SYGVNS. This CDR3 contains 15 residues. V was cut by 4 bases and J by 6 bases, with 15 bases left in between. CDR3 loop: CASSGPQGNPGELFF. The CDR3 DNA is TGTGCCAGCAGTGGACCACAGGGAAACCCCGGGGAGCTGTTTTTT.

The rearrangement joins TRBV7-9 to TRBJ2-5; 8 bases agree with TRBD2. Germline V gene lookup returns CDR1 SEHNR and CDR2 FQNEAQ (reference sequence). This CDR3 spans 14 amino acids. The J segment lost 4 bases and the V segment lost 4 bases, leaving 5 bases of the junction unmatched. The CDR3 region has the DNA TGTGCCAGCAGCTACCGGGGGGGCCCAGAGACCCAGTACTTC. It encodes CASSYRGGPETQYF.

This clonotype was detected only once. The chain is built from TRBV6-6 and TRBJ1-4, with 11 bases that match TRBD1. The CDR3 is made up of 15 amino acids. From germline, CDR1 is MNHNY and CDR2 SVGAGI (reference sequence). V trimming: 5 bases; J trimming: 8 bases; junction bases outside the gene matches: 7. The CDR3 here is CASSKGQGAGEKLFF. CDR3 DNA sequence: TGTGCCAGCAGTAAAGGACAGGGGGCTGGCGAAAAACTGTTTTTT.

At least ten counts were recorded for this clonotype. The gene calls are TRBV18 and TRBJ1-1; D not resolved. Germline assignment: CDR1 KGHSH and CDR2 LQKENI. V shed 2 bases and J shed 0 bases, with 7 bases lying between them. This CDR3 is 14 amino acids long. This CDR3 is CASSPASMNTEAFF. CDR3 DNA: TGTGCCAGCTCACCAGCCAGTATGAACACTGAAGCTTTCTTT.

This sequence joins TRBV12-3 or TRBV12-4 and TRBJ2-5; no definite D call. Trimming removed 1 base at V and 0 bases at J, with 6 bases between. The CDR3 length is 14 residues. CDR3 DNA: TGTGCCAGCAGTTTAGACGGGCACCAAGAGACCCAGTACTTC. Its translation is CASSLDGHQETQYF.

J is TRBJ2-2 and V is TRBV21-1; TRBD1, the table's D call, lacks a check against the DNA. TRBV21-1 is a pseudogene locus. This CDR3 spans 11 amino acids. CDR3 nucleotide sequence: TGTGCCAGGACAGGGGCCGGGGAGCTGTTTTTT. Amino acids: CARTGAGELFF.

This clonotype was seen at least ten times. The gene calls are TRBV9 and TRBJ2-7; 8 positions match TRBD1. V lost 1 base to trimming and J lost 2 bases; unmatched junction nucleotides: 2. Germline V gene lookup returns CDR1 SGDLS and CDR2 YYNGEE. The CDR3 runs to 14 residues. The CDR3 bases are TGTGCCAGCAGCGTATCGGGACAGGCCTACGAGCAGTACTTC. It yields the protein CASSVSGQAYEQYF.

As concerns this clonotype: It may be a read error: a sequence one base away is much more abundant. Here the CDR3 reads CASSPRKGMGEKLFF. Written as DNA, the CDR3 is TGTGCCAGCAGCCCGCGGAAAGGGATGGGTGAAAAACTGTTTTTT. V is TRBV11-2 and J is TRBJ1-4; no definite D call. The germline CDR1 and CDR2 sequences are SGHAT and FQNNGV. The CDR3 consists of 15 residues. Trimming removed 5 bases from V and 7 bases from J, with 17 bases in between.